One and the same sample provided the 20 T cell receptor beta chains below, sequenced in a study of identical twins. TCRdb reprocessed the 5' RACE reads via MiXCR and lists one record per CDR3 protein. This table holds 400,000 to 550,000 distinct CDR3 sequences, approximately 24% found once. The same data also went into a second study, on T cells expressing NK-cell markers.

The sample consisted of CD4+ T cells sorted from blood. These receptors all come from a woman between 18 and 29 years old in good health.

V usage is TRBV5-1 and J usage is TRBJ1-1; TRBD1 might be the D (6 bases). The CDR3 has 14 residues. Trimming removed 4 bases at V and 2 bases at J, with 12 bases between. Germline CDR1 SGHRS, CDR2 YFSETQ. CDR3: CASSPGHQNTEAFF. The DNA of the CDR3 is TGCGCCAGCAGCCCGGGACATCAAAACACTGAAGCTTTCTTT. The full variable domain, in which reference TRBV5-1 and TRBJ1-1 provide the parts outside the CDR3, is KAGVTQTPRYLIKTRGQQVTLSCSPISGHRSVSWYQQTPGQGLQFLFEYFSETQRNKGNFPGRFSGRQFSNSRSEMNVSTLELGDSALYLCASSPGHQNTEAFFGQGTRLTVV.

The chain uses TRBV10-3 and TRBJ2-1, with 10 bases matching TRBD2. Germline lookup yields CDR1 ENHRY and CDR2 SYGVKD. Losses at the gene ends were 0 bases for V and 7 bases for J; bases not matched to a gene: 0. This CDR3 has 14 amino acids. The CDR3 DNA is TGTGCCATCAGTGAGTCTAGCGGGAGGAATGAGCAGTTCTTC. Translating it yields CAISESSGRNEQFF.

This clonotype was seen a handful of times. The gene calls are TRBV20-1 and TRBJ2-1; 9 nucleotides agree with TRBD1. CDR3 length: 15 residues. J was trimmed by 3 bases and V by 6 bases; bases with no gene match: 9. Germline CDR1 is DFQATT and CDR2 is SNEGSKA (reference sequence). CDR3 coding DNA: TGCAGTGCGAGGGCCGGGACAGGGTACTACAATGAGCAGTTCTTC. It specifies CSARAGTGYYNEQFF.

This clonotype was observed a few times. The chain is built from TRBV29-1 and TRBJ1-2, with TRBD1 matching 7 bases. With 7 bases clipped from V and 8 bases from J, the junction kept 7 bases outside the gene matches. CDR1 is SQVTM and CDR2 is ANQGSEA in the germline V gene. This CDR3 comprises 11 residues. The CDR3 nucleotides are TGCAGCGGCAGACAGGGTGAAGGCTACACCTTC. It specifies CSGRQGEGYTF. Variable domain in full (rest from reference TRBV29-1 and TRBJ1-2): SAVISQKPSRDICQRGTSLTIQCQVDSQVTMMFWYRQQPGQSLTLIATANQGSEATYESGFVIDKFPISRPNLTFSTLTVSNMSPEDSSIYLCSGRQGEGYTFGSGTRLTVV.

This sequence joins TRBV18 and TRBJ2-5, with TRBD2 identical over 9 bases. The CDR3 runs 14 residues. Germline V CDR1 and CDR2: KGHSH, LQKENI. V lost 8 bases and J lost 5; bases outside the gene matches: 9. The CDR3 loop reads CASLSGRSLETQYF. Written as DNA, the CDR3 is TGTGCCAGCCTGAGCGGGAGGAGCTTGGAGACCCAGTACTTC.

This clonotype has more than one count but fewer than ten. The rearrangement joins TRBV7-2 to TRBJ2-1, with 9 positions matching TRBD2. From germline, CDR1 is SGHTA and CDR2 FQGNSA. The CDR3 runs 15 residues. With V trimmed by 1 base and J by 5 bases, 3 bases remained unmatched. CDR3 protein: CASSLVGGGDNEQFF. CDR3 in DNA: TGTGCCAGCAGCTTAGTCGGCGGGGGGGACAATGAGCAGTTCTTC.

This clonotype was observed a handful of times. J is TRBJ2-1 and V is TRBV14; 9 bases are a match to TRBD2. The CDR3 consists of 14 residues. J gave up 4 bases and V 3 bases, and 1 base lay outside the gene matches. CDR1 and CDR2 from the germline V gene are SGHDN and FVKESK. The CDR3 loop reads CASSQLAGYNEQFF. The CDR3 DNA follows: TGTGCCAGCAGCCAGCTAGCGGGATACAATGAGCAGTTCTTC.

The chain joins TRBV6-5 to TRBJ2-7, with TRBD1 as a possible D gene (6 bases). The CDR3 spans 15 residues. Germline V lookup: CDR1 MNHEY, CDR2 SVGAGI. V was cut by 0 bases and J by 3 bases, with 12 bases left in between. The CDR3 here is CASSYSRGSIYEQYF. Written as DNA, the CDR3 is TGTGCCAGCAGTTACTCGAGGGGGTCCATCTACGAGCAGTACTTC.

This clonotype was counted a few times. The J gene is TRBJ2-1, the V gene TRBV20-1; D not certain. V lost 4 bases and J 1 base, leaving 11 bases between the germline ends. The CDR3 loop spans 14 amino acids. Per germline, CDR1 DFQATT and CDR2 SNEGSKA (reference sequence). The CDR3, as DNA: TGCAGTGCTACTACCGGGTCTTCCTACAATGAGCAGTTCTTC. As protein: CSATTGSSYNEQFF.

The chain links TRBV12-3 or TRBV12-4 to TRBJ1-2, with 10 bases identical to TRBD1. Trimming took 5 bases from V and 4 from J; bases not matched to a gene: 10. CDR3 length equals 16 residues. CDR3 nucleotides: TGTGCCAGCAGTAGCGGGATGGGACAGGGGACCTATGGCTACACCTTC. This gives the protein CASSSGMGQGTYGYTF.

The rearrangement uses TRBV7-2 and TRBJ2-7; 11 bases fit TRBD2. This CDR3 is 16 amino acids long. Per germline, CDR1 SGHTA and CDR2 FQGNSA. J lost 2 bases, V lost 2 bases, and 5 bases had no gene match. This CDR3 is CASSLRATSGAYEQYF. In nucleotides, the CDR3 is TGTGCCAGCAGCTTAAGAGCGACTAGCGGGGCCTACGAGCAGTACTTC.

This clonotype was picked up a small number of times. In DNA form, the CDR3 reads TGTGCCAGCAGCTTAGTTACCGGGCCCAACCAAGAGACCCAGTACTTC. Amino acids: CASSLVTGPNQETQYF. This chain links TRBV7-8 with TRBJ2-5, with D hard to call. The V gene's germline CDR1 is SGHVS and CDR2 FQNEAQ. The CDR3 contains 16 residues. Trimming cost V 1 base and J 0 bases, with 12 bases left between them.

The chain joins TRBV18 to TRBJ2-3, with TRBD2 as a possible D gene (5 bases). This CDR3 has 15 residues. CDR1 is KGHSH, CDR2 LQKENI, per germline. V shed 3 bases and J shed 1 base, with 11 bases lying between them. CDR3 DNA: TGTGCCAGCTCACCTACCATCGGGGGCACAGATACGCAGTATTTT. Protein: CASSPTIGGTDTQYF. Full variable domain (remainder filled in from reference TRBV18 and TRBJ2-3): NAGVMQNPRHLVRRRGQEARLRCSPMKGHSHVYWYRQLPEEGLKFMVYLQKENIIDESGMPKERFSAEFPKEGPSILRIQQVVRGDSAAYFCASSPTIGGTDTQYFGPGTRLTVL.

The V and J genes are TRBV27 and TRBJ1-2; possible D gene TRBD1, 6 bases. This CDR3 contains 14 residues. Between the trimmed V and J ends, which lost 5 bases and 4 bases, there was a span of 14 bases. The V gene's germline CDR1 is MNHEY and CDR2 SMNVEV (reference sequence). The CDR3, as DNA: TGTGCCAGCAGTCCGACACAGGGACCCTATGGCTACACCTTC. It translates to CASSPTQGPYGYTF.

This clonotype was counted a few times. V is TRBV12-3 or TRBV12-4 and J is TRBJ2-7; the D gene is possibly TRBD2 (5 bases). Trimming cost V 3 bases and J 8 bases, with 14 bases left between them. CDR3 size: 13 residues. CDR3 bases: TGTGCCAGCAGTTTTGCCGGCGCCGGGAAGCAGTACTTC. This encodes CASSFAGAGKQYF.

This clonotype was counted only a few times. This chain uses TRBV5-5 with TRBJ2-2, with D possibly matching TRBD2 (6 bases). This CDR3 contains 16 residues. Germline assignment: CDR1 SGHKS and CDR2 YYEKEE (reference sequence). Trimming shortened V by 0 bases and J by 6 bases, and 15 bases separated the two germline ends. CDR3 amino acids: CASSLGIGRGPGELFF. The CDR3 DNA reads TGTGCCAGCAGCTTGGGCATCGGGAGAGGCCCCGGGGAGCTGTTTTTT.

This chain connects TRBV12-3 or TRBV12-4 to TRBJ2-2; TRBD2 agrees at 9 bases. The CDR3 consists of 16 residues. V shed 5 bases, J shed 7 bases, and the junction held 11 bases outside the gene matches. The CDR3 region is CASSQFGGGEGGELFF. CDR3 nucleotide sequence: TGTGCCAGCAGTCAGTTCGGCGGGGGGGAAGGCGGGGAGCTGTTTTTT.

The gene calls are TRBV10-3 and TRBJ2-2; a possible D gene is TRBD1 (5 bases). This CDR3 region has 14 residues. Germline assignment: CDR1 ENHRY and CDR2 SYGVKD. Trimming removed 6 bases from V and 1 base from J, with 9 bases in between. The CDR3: CAIRTTVNTGELFF. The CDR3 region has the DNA TGTGCCATCAGGACGACAGTGAACACCGGGGAGCTGTTTTTT.

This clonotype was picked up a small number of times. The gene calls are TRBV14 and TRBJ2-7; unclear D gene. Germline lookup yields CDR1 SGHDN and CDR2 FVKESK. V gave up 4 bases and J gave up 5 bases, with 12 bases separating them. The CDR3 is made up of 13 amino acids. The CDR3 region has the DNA TGTGCCAGCAGCCCCGGGTTGCCCGACGAGCAGTACTTC. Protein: CASSPGLPDEQYF.

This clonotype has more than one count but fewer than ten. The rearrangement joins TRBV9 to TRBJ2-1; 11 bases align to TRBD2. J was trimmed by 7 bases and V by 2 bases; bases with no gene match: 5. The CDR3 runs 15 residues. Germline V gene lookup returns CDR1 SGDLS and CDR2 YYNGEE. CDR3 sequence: CASSVTSGSLNEQFF. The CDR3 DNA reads TGTGCCAGCAGCGTTACTAGCGGGAGCTTGAATGAGCAGTTCTTC.